The clone carrying this T cell receptor (beta chain) has a count of ten or more. This sample was taken from a study of T cells in Graves' hyperthyroidism and ophthalmopathy. Hyperthyroidism of Graves' type that showed no ophthalmopathy progression within 18 months was stable. This CDR3 has 15 residues. CDR1 and CDR2 (germline): SGHNT, YYREEE (reference sequence). Trimming removed 0 bases at V and 0 bases at J, with 7 bases between. Amplified TCR beta CDR3 regions derived from RNA transcripts. First-round RT-PCR targeting the TCR CDR3 was performed with the HTBI primer set. TCRdb processed the multiplex PCR reads anew with MiXCR; each CDR3 protein has one entry. This table has some 400,000 distinct CDR3 sequences, 15% to 20% appearing once.

This sequence joins TRBV5-4 and TRBJ1-5; TRBD1 might be the D (5 bases). Sequenced input: blood. This receptor was obtained from a woman aged 18-30 years with Graves' hyperthyroidism. The CDR3 DNA follows: TGTGCCAGCAGCTTGGGGGGGGGTAGCAATCAGCCCCAGCATTTT. Translating it yields CASSLGGGSNQPQHF. The whole variable domain, filled in from reference TRBV5-4 and TRBJ1-5, reads ETGVTQSPTHLIKTRGQQVTLRCSSQSGHNTVSWYQQALGQGPQFIFQYYREEENGRGNFPPRFSGLQFPNYSSELNVNALELDDSALYLCASSLGGGSNQPQHFGDGTRLSIL.